The rows below give T cell receptor beta chains drawn from one sample of a study of tumor-infiltrating lymphocytes in primary liver carcinoma. TCRdb processed the multiplex PCR reads anew with MiXCR; each CDR3 protein has one entry. The sample lists some 120,000 distinct CDR3 sequences, around 64% occurring once. The source material was liver tumor tissue from sampling region 3. These receptors all stem from a woman aged 60-75 years with primary liver carcinoma and hepatitis B virus infection. CDR3s include the opening cysteine and the closing phenylalanine or tryptophan. Each record gives: V gene, clone size, J gene, CDR3 length, D gene, CDR3 protein, CDR3 DNA. D genes are given only for firm matches. Where a row states a size, it is once, few, many or the class of an expanded clone; other rows omit it.

V gene: TRBV28; clone size: many; J gene: TRBJ1-2; CDR3 length: 14; D gene: TRBD1; CDR3 protein: CASRKTGEVYGYTF; CDR3 DNA: TGTGCCAGCAGGAAGACAGGGGAGGTTTACGGCTACACCTTC
V gene: TRBV11-2; clone size: .; J gene: TRBJ2-1; CDR3 length: 17; D gene: .; CDR3 protein: CASSLRPRQRFYNEQFF; CDR3 DNA: TGTGCCAGCAGCTTACGGCCGCGACAGAGATTTTACAATGAGCAGTTCTTC
V gene: TRBV11-1; clone size: .; J gene: TRBJ1-2; CDR3 length: 15; D gene: TRBD1; CDR3 protein: CASSFSDRVRYGYTF; CDR3 DNA: TGTGCCAGCAGTTTCTCGGACAGGGTCAGGTATGGCTACACATTC
V gene: TRBV5-6; clone size: .; J gene: TRBJ2-1; CDR3 length: 17; D gene: .; CDR3 protein: CASSPQGGGGNYNEQFF; CDR3 DNA: TGTGCCAGCAGCCCCCAGGGGGGAGGGGGAAACTACAATGAGCAGTTCTTC
V gene: TRBV11-2; clone size: once; J gene: TRBJ1-1; CDR3 length: 13; D gene: .; CDR3 protein: CASGLEGDTEAFF; CDR3 DNA: TGTGCAAGCGGCTTAGAGGGGGACACTGAAGCTTTCTTT
V gene: TRBV11-2; clone size: .; J gene: TRBJ1-6; CDR3 length: 15; D gene: .; CDR3 protein: CASSLAGTEKSPLRF; CDR3 DNA: TGTGCCAGCAGCTTGGCCGGGACGGAAAAATCACCCCTCCGCTTT
V gene: TRBV29-1; clone size: .; J gene: TRBJ2-7; CDR3 length: 13; D gene: .; CDR3 protein: CGAGNPGTWEQYF; CDR3 DNA: TGCGGCGCCGGCAACCCCGGAACATGGGAGCAATACTTC
V gene: TRBV6-1; clone size: .; J gene: TRBJ2-1; CDR3 length: 16; D gene: TRBD1; CDR3 protein: CASSGRQGGGFNGQFF; CDR3 DNA: TGTGCCAGCAGTGGAAGACAGGGTGGGGGTTTTAATGGGCAGTTCTTC
V gene: TRBV7-8; clone size: many; J gene: TRBJ2-3; CDR3 length: 15; D gene: TRBD1; CDR3 protein: CASSFFRGTVDTQYF; CDR3 DNA: TGTGCCAGCAGCTTTTTCCGTGGGACAGTAGATACGCAGTATTTT
V gene: TRBV11-3; clone size: .; J gene: TRBJ2-7; CDR3 length: 15; D gene: .; CDR3 protein: CASSLGTGASLGQYF; CDR3 DNA: TGTGCCAGCAGCTTAGGGACTGGGGCCTCCCTCGGGCAGTACTTC
V gene: TRBV11-2; clone size: .; J gene: TRBJ1-2; CDR3 length: 13; D gene: .; CDR3 protein: CTSSLEATSDYTF; CDR3 DNA: TGTACCAGCAGCTTAGAAGCGACATCGGACTACACCTTC
V gene: TRBV29-1; clone size: many; J gene: TRBJ2-3; CDR3 length: 17; D gene: .; CDR3 protein: CSVEGLDQTSSTDTQYF; CDR3 DNA: TGCAGCGTTGAAGGGCTGGATCAAACTTCTAGCACAGATACGCAGTATTTT
V gene: TRBV29-1; clone size: .; J gene: TRBJ1-5; CDR3 length: 13; D gene: .; CDR3 protein: CSVGGGQGRSQHF; CDR3 DNA: TGCAGCGTGGGGGGAGGCCAGGGGCGGTCCCAGCATTTT
V gene: TRBV6-5; clone size: .; J gene: TRBJ2-6; CDR3 length: 15; D gene: .; CDR3 protein: CAGISRTAGANVLTF; CDR3 DNA: TGTGCCGGCATTTCTCGGACAGCTGGGGCCAACGTCCTGACTTTC
V gene: TRBV7-3; clone size: few; J gene: TRBJ1-5; CDR3 length: 16; D gene: .; CDR3 protein: CASSLIPWTSYQPQHF; CDR3 DNA: TGTGCCAGCAGCTTAATCCCTTGGACCAGTTATCAGCCCCAGCATTTT
V gene: TRBV29-1; clone size: many; J gene: TRBJ2-2; CDR3 length: 14; D gene: TRBD1; CDR3 protein: CSVRRGWGTGELFF; CDR3 DNA: TGCAGCGTTCGCAGGGGGTGGGGGACCGGGGAGCTGTTTTTT
V gene: TRBV11-2; clone size: .; J gene: TRBJ2-7; CDR3 length: 18; D gene: TRBD2; CDR3 protein: CASSLLRTSGQKAYEQYF; CDR3 DNA: TGTGCCAGCAGCCTCCTCAGGACTAGCGGGCAGAAGGCCTACGAGCAGTACTTC
V gene: TRBV7-9; clone size: .; J gene: TRBJ1-2; CDR3 length: 14; D gene: .; CDR3 protein: CASSPSRGGYGYTF; CDR3 DNA: TGTGCCAGCAGCCCTAGTAGGGGCGGCTATGGCTACACCTTC
V gene: TRBV5-1; clone size: .; J gene: TRBJ1-1; CDR3 length: 14; D gene: .; CDR3 protein: CASSLGPRGGEAFF; CDR3 DNA: TGCGCCAGCAGCTTGGGGCCCAGGGGCGGTGAAGCTTTCTTT
V gene: TRBV7-9; clone size: .; J gene: TRBJ2-1; CDR3 length: 13; D gene: .; CDR3 protein: CATSYRRVPWQFF; CDR3 DNA: TGTGCCACCAGCTACCGTAGGGTTCCTTGGCAGTTCTTC
V gene: TRBV5-6; clone size: many; J gene: TRBJ2-7; CDR3 length: 17; D gene: .; CDR3 protein: CASSLGPRGHTTYEQYF; CDR3 DNA: TGTGCCAGCAGCTTGGGCCCCAGGGGACACACTACCTACGAGCAGTACTTC
V gene: TRBV5-1; clone size: many; J gene: TRBJ2-7; CDR3 length: 16; D gene: .; CDR3 protein: CASSLTRGAHTYEQYF; CDR3 DNA: TGCGCCAGCAGCCTAACTAGGGGGGCCCATACCTACGAGCAGTACTTC
V gene: TRBV5-1; clone size: few; J gene: TRBJ2-5; CDR3 length: 18; D gene: TRBD1; CDR3 protein: CASSSIPSGTGGDETQYF; CDR3 DNA: TGCGCCAGCAGCTCAATACCTTCCGGGACAGGGGGAGACGAGACCCAGTACTTC
V gene: TRBV29-1; clone size: once; J gene: TRBJ2-3; CDR3 length: 15; D gene: TRBD2; CDR3 protein: CSTNMASGGTDTQYF; CDR3 DNA: TGCAGCACCAATATGGCTAGCGGGGGGACAGATACGCAGTATTTT
V gene: TRBV6-5; clone size: .; J gene: TRBJ2-3; CDR3 length: 14; D gene: TRBD2; CDR3 protein: CASRSKRDTDTQYF; CDR3 DNA: TGTGCCAGCAGGTCGAAGCGGGACACAGATACGCAGTATTTT
V gene: TRBV29-1; clone size: .; J gene: TRBJ2-7; CDR3 length: 13; D gene: TRBD2; CDR3 protein: CCVGGTSSDEQYF; CDR3 DNA: TGCTGCGTGGGGGGGACTAGTAGCGACGAGCAGTACTTC
V gene: TRBV4-1; clone size: .; J gene: TRBJ2-1; CDR3 length: 13; D gene: .; CDR3 protein: CASSQPPIYEQFF; CDR3 DNA: TGCGCCAGCAGCCAACCACCCATTTATGAGCAGTTCTTC
V gene: TRBV12-3/TRBV12-4; clone size: once; J gene: TRBJ1-1; CDR3 length: 15; D gene: TRBD1; CDR3 protein: CASSQWTGTNSEAFF; CDR3 DNA: TGTGCCAGCAGTCAGTGGACAGGGACGAACTCTGAAGCTTTCTTT
V gene: TRBV11-2; clone size: .; J gene: TRBJ2-1; CDR3 length: 15; D gene: .; CDR3 protein: CASSLGAHSYNEQFF; CDR3 DNA: TGTGCCAGCAGCCTAGGGGCACACTCCTACAATGAGCAGTTCTTC
V gene: TRBV28; clone size: many; J gene: TRBJ1-6; CDR3 length: 15; D gene: .; CDR3 protein: CASSSPPRGNSPLHF; CDR3 DNA: TGTGCCAGCAGTTCTCCACCCCGCGGTAATTCACCCCTCCACTTT
V gene: TRBV5-1; clone size: .; J gene: TRBJ1-4; CDR3 length: 15; D gene: .; CDR3 protein: CASCIEPGLGEKLFF; CDR3 DNA: TGCGCCAGCTGCATTGAACCAGGGTTGGGAGAAAAACTGTTTTTT
V gene: TRBV12-3/TRBV12-4; clone size: few; J gene: TRBJ1-5; CDR3 length: 14; D gene: .; CDR3 protein: CASTPSCSNQPQHF; CDR3 DNA: TGTGCCAGCACCCCGTCGTGTAGCAATCAGCCCCAGCATTTT
V gene: TRBV12-3/TRBV12-4; clone size: many; J gene: TRBJ2-3; CDR3 length: 16; D gene: .; CDR3 protein: CASSFPPGYGADTQYF; CDR3 DNA: TGTGCCAGCAGTTTCCCCCCAGGGTACGGCGCAGATACGCAGTATTTT
V gene: TRBV29-1; clone size: .; J gene: TRBJ2-5; CDR3 length: 13; D gene: .; CDR3 protein: CSAARTVKETQYF; CDR3 DNA: TGCAGCGCTGCCAGGACAGTCAAAGAGACCCAGTACTTC
V gene: TRBV29-1; clone size: many; J gene: TRBJ2-6; CDR3 length: 14; D gene: .; CDR3 protein: CSVEGISGANVLTF; CDR3 DNA: TGCAGCGTTGAAGGTATCTCTGGGGCCAACGTCCTGACTTTC
V gene: TRBV11-1; clone size: .; J gene: TRBJ1-1; CDR3 length: 14; D gene: .; CDR3 protein: CASSLLRGNTEAFF; CDR3 DNA: TGTGCCAGCAGCTTGCTGAGGGGAAACACTGAAGCTTTCTTT
V gene: TRBV11-2; clone size: .; J gene: TRBJ2-7; CDR3 length: 14; D gene: .; CDR3 protein: CASAAYRGAFEQYF; CDR3 DNA: TGCGCCAGCGCAGCTTACCGGGGCGCCTTCGAGCAGTACTTC
V gene: TRBV24-1; clone size: .; J gene: TRBJ2-6; CDR3 length: 17; D gene: TRBD2; CDR3 protein: CATNDPREGSGANVLTF; CDR3 DNA: TGTGCCACCAATGATCCGCGGGAGGGCTCTGGGGCCAACGTCCTGACTTTC
V gene: TRBV29-1; clone size: many; J gene: TRBJ1-2; CDR3 length: 13; D gene: .; CDR3 protein: CSVTTGASYGYTF; CDR3 DNA: TGCAGCGTGACGACAGGCGCTAGCTATGGCTACACCTTC
V gene: TRBV28; clone size: .; J gene: TRBJ2-5; CDR3 length: 15; D gene: .; CDR3 protein: CASSPWGVLSETQYF; CDR3 DNA: TGTGCCAGCAGCCCGTGGGGAGTCTTATCGGAGACCCAGTACTTC
V gene: TRBV11-1; clone size: .; J gene: TRBJ2-7; CDR3 length: 16; D gene: TRBD2; CDR3 protein: CTSGLLGTSASYEQYF; CDR3 DNA: TGTACCAGCGGCTTATTAGGGACTAGCGCTTCCTACGAGCAGTACTTC
V gene: TRBV6-5; clone size: many; J gene: TRBJ1-2; CDR3 length: 16; D gene: .; CDR3 protein: CASSYPFGDRNYGYTF; CDR3 DNA: TGTGCCAGCAGTTACCCCTTCGGAGACAGGAACTATGGCTACACCTTC
V gene: TRBV28; clone size: .; J gene: TRBJ2-7; CDR3 length: 14; D gene: .; CDR3 protein: CASLEASNAYKQYF; CDR3 DNA: TGTGCCAGCCTCGAGGCTTCTAATGCCTACAAGCAATACTTC
V gene: TRBV4-2; clone size: .; J gene: TRBJ2-7; CDR3 length: 14; D gene: .; CDR3 protein: CANSQDDESYEQYF; CDR3 DNA: TGTGCCAACAGCCAAGATGATGAGTCCTACGAGCAGTACTTC